Following are 9 T cell receptor beta chains from one sample sequenced in a study of shared clonotypes between healthy human individuals. Positive CCR7 selection of CD45RO-negative cells yielded the naive CD8 cells, and terminally differentiated effector memory CD45RA+ cells were excluded. Data came from immunoSEQ multiplex PCR; TCRdb stores just in-frame clones and leaves some out. In the table there are roughly 550,000 clones, 95% of which are singletons. The sample taken for sequencing was naive CD8+ T cells sorted from blood. The receptors stem from a woman younger than 45 in good health.

This clone appeared a single time. The gene calls are TRBV4-2 and TRBJ2-1, with D unclear. V was trimmed by 0 bases and J by 1 base, leaving 19 bases between them. Germline values: CDR1 LGHNA, CDR2 YNFKEQ. This CDR3 is 19 amino acids long. The DNA for the CDR3 is TGTGCCAGCAGCCAAGATTTCGTGCTCAACACCGATTCCTACAATGAGCAGTTCTTC. Its translation is CASSQDFVLNTDSYNEQFF.

The chain couples TRBV25-1 to TRBJ1-5; D is perhaps TRBD1 (5 bases). V was clipped by 4 bases and J by 2 bases, with 21 bases between them. Germline V CDR1 and CDR2: MGHDK, SYGVNS. This CDR3 is built from 18 residues. The CDR3 DNA sequence: TGTGCCAGCAGTGGGCTCCTGGGGCAGGGAGGTGGCAATCAGCCCCAGCATTTT. Protein sequence: CASSGLLGQGGGNQPQHF.

The rearrangement uses TRBV2 and TRBJ2-7; TRBD2 matches 14 bases. This CDR3 contains 16 residues. In germline, CDR1 is SNHLY, CDR2 FYNNEI. The J segment lost 3 bases and the V segment lost 7 bases, leaving 8 bases of the junction unmatched. The CDR3, as DNA: TGTGCCAGCACGGGACTAGCGGGAGATTTTATCTACGAGCAGTACTTC. Protein product: CASTGLAGDFIYEQYF.

The chain carries TRBV27 and TRBJ2-7, with D possibly matching TRBD2 (5 bases). Germline-derived CDR1 and CDR2 are MNHEY and SMNVEV (reference sequence). The CDR3 has 14 amino acids. V was shortened by 4 bases and J by 5 bases, with 15 bases between the two germline ends. Here the CDR3 DNA reads TGTGCCAGCAGTTCTGCATTCCTCGGGGACGAGCAGTACTTC. Residues: CASSSAFLGDEQYF.

The chain has TRBV5-1 and TRBJ2-5; D gene uncertain. Germline CDR1 SGHRS, CDR2 YFSETQ. The CDR3 is 14 amino acids. V lost 1 base and J lost 5, with 12 bases in between. The chain's CDR3 is CASSLLGTGETQYF. CDR3 coding DNA: TGCGCCAGCAGCTTGTTGGGAACCGGGGAGACCCAGTACTTC.

This chain joins TRBV7-9 and TRBJ1-1; D is perhaps TRBD1 (6 bases). The germline CDR1 and CDR2 sequences are SEHNR and FQNEAQ (reference sequence). V gave up 3 bases and J gave up 5 bases, with 22 bases separating them. The CDR3 has 17 amino acids. The CDR3 DNA sequence: TGTGCCAGCAGCTTTGCCCCCGACAGGCCGATAGGGACTGAAGCTTTCTTT. Protein sequence: CASSFAPDRPIGTEAFF.

The chain couples TRBV27 to TRBJ2-3; D might be TRBD1 or TRBD2, each matching 5 bases. V was clipped by 5 bases and J by 10 bases, with 16 bases between them. The CDR3 has 13 amino acids. Germline CDR1 is MNHEY and CDR2 is SMNVEV (reference sequence). CDR3: CASSLPGAPAQYF. The CDR3 DNA follows: TGTGCCAGCAGTCTTCCCGGGGCGCCGGCGCAGTATTTT.

The CDR3 protein is CASSYSGAMGEKLFF. In DNA form, the CDR3 reads TGTGCCAGCAGTTACTCGGGGGCTATGGGGGAAAAACTGTTTTTT. V gene TRBV6-5 combines with J gene TRBJ1-4; a possible D gene is TRBD1 (6 bases). V lost 0 bases and J 8 bases, leaving 13 bases between the germline ends. In germline, CDR1 is MNHEY, CDR2 SVGAGI. The length of the CDR3 is 15 residues.

This chain uses TRBV27 with TRBJ2-1, with D hard to call. The CDR3 is 16 residues long. The germline V gene has CDR1 MNHEY and CDR2 SMNVEV (reference sequence). Trimming pared 5 bases from V and 0 bases from J, leaving 14 bases between. CDR3 sequence: CASSPLSWSSYNEQFF. The CDR3 DNA reads as TGTGCCAGCAGTCCGCTAAGCTGGAGCTCCTACAATGAGCAGTTCTTC.